This passage covers 20 T cell receptor beta chains from one sample sequenced in a study of blood T cell repertoires in COVID-19. This table comes from immunoSEQ multiplex PCR, and its TCRdb copy is limited to in-frame clones, with some not included. The sample has roughly 50,000 clones; about 86% are singletons. The sample consisted of peripheral blood. The receptors come from a woman older than 75 with acute or convalescent COVID-19.

The J gene is TRBJ2-7, the V gene TRBV5-1; D is undetermined. The CDR3 covers 15 residues. V shed 4 bases and J shed 5 bases, with 19 bases lying between them. Germline V gene data show CDR1 as SGHRS and CDR2 as YFSETQ. The chain's CDR3 is CASSPVPRPENEQYF. DNA of the CDR3: TGCGCCAGCAGCCCGGTCCCGCGGCCGGAGAACGAGCAGTACTTC. Full variable domain (rest looked up from reference TRBV5-1 and TRBJ2-7): KAGVTQTPRYLIKTRGQQVTLSCSPISGHRSVSWYQQTPGQGLQFLFEYFSETQRNKGNFPGRFSGRQFSNSRSEMNVSTLELGDSALYLCASSPVPRPENEQYFGPGTRLTVT.

The chain recombines TRBV2 with TRBJ2-3, with D hard to call. V was shortened by 10 bases and J by 1 base, with 12 bases between the two germline ends. The CDR3 has 13 amino acids. Germline CDR1 SNHLY, CDR2 FYNNEI. The CDR3 nucleotides are TGTGCCACTAACCCGGTGGGCACAGATACGCAGTATTTT. Translated, it gives CATNPVGTDTQYF.

The V call is TRBV5-4, the J call TRBJ2-1, with TRBD2 matching 10 bases. CDR1 is SGHNT and CDR2 is YYREEE in the germline V gene (reference sequence). The length of the CDR3 is 16 residues. V was clipped by 0 bases and J by 7 bases; unmatched bases: 7. CDR3 sequence reads: CASSLDGTSGANEQFF. The CDR3 DNA sequence: TGTGCCAGCAGCTTGGACGGAACTAGCGGGGCAAATGAGCAGTTCTTC.

This chain connects TRBV5-1 to TRBJ2-1, with 9 bases fitting TRBD2. This CDR3 is built from 16 residues. The germline V gene encodes CDR1 SGHRS and CDR2 YFSETQ. V lost 0 bases and J lost 3; bases outside the gene matches: 4. In nucleotides, the CDR3 is TGCGCCAGCAGCTTGGCCTTAGCGGGGGACTACAATGAGCAGTTCTTC. Translating gives CASSLALAGDYNEQFF.

The rearrangement joins TRBV15 to TRBJ1-5; TRBD1 aligns across 9 bases. The V gene end was trimmed by 3 bases and the J gene end by 1 base; junction bases not matched to a gene: 4. The V gene's germline CDR1 is LNHNV and CDR2 YYDKDF (reference sequence). The CDR3 runs to 16 residues. DNA for the CDR3: TGTGCCACCAGCAGCTTGGACAGGGGAAGCAATCAGCCCCAGCATTTT. As protein: CATSSLDRGSNQPQHF.

The rearrangement links TRBV6-5 to TRBJ1-4; 10 positions agree with TRBD1. The CDR3 sequence is 14 residues long. Germline V gives CDR1 MNHEY, CDR2 SVGAGI. Germline trimming cut 2 bases from V and 6 bases from J; bases unmatched to any gene: 0. CDR3 region: CASSYGTGDEKLFF. CDR3 sequence (DNA): TGTGCCAGCAGTTACGGGACAGGGGATGAAAAACTGTTTTTT.

The rearrangement uses TRBV7-8 and TRBJ2-3; possibly TRBD1 for D (7 bases). The CDR3 covers 13 residues. Per germline, CDR1 SGHVS and CDR2 FQNEAQ. V shed 3 bases and J shed 5 bases, with 9 bases lying between them. CDR3 DNA sequence: TGTGCCAGCAGCTTCCAGGGGGGAGATACGCAGTATTTT. This encodes CASSFQGGDTQYF.

The V gene is TRBV18, the J gene TRBJ1-1; maybe TRBD1 (6 bases). Germline V CDR1 and CDR2: KGHSH, LQKENI. This CDR3 region has 15 residues. V was pared by 6 bases and J by 0 bases, with 14 bases between. CDR3 protein: CASSSTGPLNTEAFF. In nucleotides, the CDR3 is TGTGCCAGCTCGTCGACAGGACCTTTGAACACTGAAGCTTTCTTT.

This sequence joins TRBV5-1 and TRBJ1-4; D is unresolved. Trimming took 4 bases from V and 0 from J, leaving 4 bases between them. This CDR3 is built from 13 residues. Germline CDR1 reads SGHRS; CDR2 reads YFSETQ. CDR3 DNA: TGCGCCAGCAGCACAGCAACTAATGAAAAACTGTTTTTT. It yields the protein CASSTATNEKLFF.

This sequence joins TRBV4-1 and TRBJ1-3; D is possibly TRBD1 (6 bases). Germline V gene lookup returns CDR1 MGHRA and CDR2 YSYEKL. This CDR3 is 20 amino acids long. Trimming removed 2 bases at V and 0 bases at J, with 23 bases between. Here the CDR3 DNA reads TGCGCCAGCAGCCAACCAAGGGGGGGACTGCGGACCGACTCTGGAAACACCATATATTTT. Translating gives CASSQPRGGLRTDSGNTIYF.

This clone was detected a few times. This chain connects TRBV7-2 to TRBJ1-6; D unresolved. Trimming removed 3 bases at V and 6 bases at J, with 15 bases between. This CDR3 is built from 16 residues. Germline-derived CDR1 and CDR2 are SGHTA and FQGNSA. The CDR3 loop is CASSLEAAVFNSPLHF. Here the CDR3 DNA reads TGTGCCAGCAGCTTGGAGGCGGCCGTTTTTAATTCACCCCTCCACTTT.

The chain has TRBV19 and TRBJ2-1; TRBD2 agrees at 10 bases. V shed 8 bases, J shed 13 bases, and the junction held 11 bases outside the gene matches. The CDR3 runs to 13 residues. Germline V gene sequence: CDR1 LNHDA, CDR2 SQIVND (reference sequence). CDR3: CASGSSGGQDQFF. In nucleotides, the CDR3 is TGTGCCAGTGGTTCTAGCGGGGGCCAAGACCAGTTCTTC.

This clone was recorded once. The chain carries TRBV30 and TRBJ2-3; 8 nucleotides agree with TRBD1. The CDR3 totals 16 residues. The germline V gene encodes CDR1 GTSNPN and CDR2 SVGIG (reference sequence). J gave up 0 bases and V 1 base, and 6 bases lay outside the gene matches. The DNA for the CDR3 is TGTGCCTGGAGTGACCTGACAGGGGCTAGCACAGATACGCAGTATTTT. It encodes CAWSDLTGASTDTQYF.

This chain connects TRBV7-8 to TRBJ2-2; D gene unclear. The CDR3 loop spans 14 amino acids. The ends were cut back, 2 bases at V and 2 bases at J, with 6 bases in the middle. Germline CDR1 and CDR2: SGHVS and FQNEAQ. DNA of the CDR3: TGTGCCAGCAGCTTACTCACAAACACCGGGGAGCTGTTTTTT. It translates to CASSLLTNTGELFF.

The chain couples TRBV3-1 (or the pseudogene TRBV3-2) to TRBJ1-6; TRBD1 matches at 7 bases. V lost 4 bases and J lost 3; bases outside the gene matches: 0. This CDR3 spans 14 amino acids. The germline gives CDR1 LGHDT, CDR2 YNNKEL (reference sequence). For the CDR3, the DNA is TGTGCCAGCAGCCGGGACAGCTATAATTCACCCCTCCACTTT. Translating it yields CASSRDSYNSPLHF.

The rearrangement joins TRBV5-1 to TRBJ2-7; possibly TRBD1 for D (6 bases). V shed 6 bases and J shed 0 bases, with 13 bases lying between them. This CDR3 region has 14 residues. Germline V lookup: CDR1 SGHRS, CDR2 YFSETQ. CDR3 loop: CASTLDSSSYEQYF. The CDR3 DNA sequence: TGCGCCAGCACTTTGGACAGCAGCTCCTACGAGCAGTACTTC.

This rearrangement joins TRBV5-4 to TRBJ1-4, with 9 bases matching TRBD1. Germline loops: CDR1 SGHNT, CDR2 YYREEE (reference sequence). The ends lost 4 bases at V and 8 bases at J; junction bases unmatched: 6. The CDR3 has 14 amino acids. The CDR3 loop reads CASSERTGEEKLFF. In nucleotides, the CDR3 is TGTGCCAGCAGCGAACGGACAGGGGAGGAAAAACTGTTTTTT.

The rearrangement joins TRBV7-9 to TRBJ1-5, with TRBD1 matching over 9 bases. The CDR3 has 14 residues. V shed 5 bases and J 6 bases; nucleotides not matched to a gene: 5. Germline loops: CDR1 SEHNR, CDR2 FQNEAQ (reference sequence). CDR3 in amino acids: CASSRGTGFQPQHF. The CDR3 region has the DNA TGTGCCAGCAGCCGCGGGACAGGGTTTCAGCCCCAGCATTTT.

This chain links TRBV5-6 with TRBJ1-5; 7 bases map to TRBD1. This CDR3 contains 15 residues. Germline V CDR1 and CDR2: SGHDT, YYEEEE. Unmatched junction bases numbered 10, after V lost 4 bases and J lost 6 bases. The CDR3 loop reads CASSLALDRLQPQHF. The CDR3 DNA follows: TGTGCCAGCAGCCTGGCGCTGGACAGGCTTCAGCCCCAGCATTTT.

The V call is TRBV19, the J call TRBJ1-6; a possible D gene is TRBD1 (5 bases). Trimming cost V 7 bases and J 0 bases, with 10 bases left between them. Germline CDR1 and CDR2: LNHDA and SQIVND (reference sequence). The CDR3 has 15 residues. The CDR3: CASTEGPSYNSPLHF. CDR3 sequence (DNA): TGTGCCAGTACGGAGGGGCCCTCCTATAATTCACCCCTCCACTTT.